This entry is about one T cell receptor beta chain. Antigen specificity is unknown. This CDR3 is also generated by other DNA sequences in the sample. The CDR3 runs to 13 residues. Germline CDR1 reads MNHEY; CDR2 reads SVGAGI. Trimming stripped 2 bases from V and 7 bases from J, with 8 bases between. Partitioning of CD4+ cells yielded a CD45RA+ naive subset and a CD45RA-negative memory subset. Only in-frame clones appear in the TCRdb table, and some are missing; sequencing was by immunoSEQ multiplex PCR. The sample has under 1,100,000 clones, roughly 75% seen once. This entry belongs to a study of shared clonotypes between healthy human individuals. Overall study findings and caveats: Sequencing depth was predicted to influence how clonotypes are shared among donors.

The V and J genes are TRBV6-5 and TRBJ2-2, with D unresolved. Sequencing used memory CD4+ T cells sorted from blood. As to subset: CD45RA-negative fraction. The receptor was derived from a man aged 18 to 29 in good health. The CDR3 here is CASSYDGFGELFF. DNA of the CDR3: TGTGCCAGCAGTTACGATGGTTTCGGGGAGCTGTTTTTT.